Below are 15 T cell receptor beta chains sequenced from a single sample in a study of Ad26.COV2.S vaccination and SARS-CoV-2 variants. The data were produced by immunoSEQ multiplex PCR, yet TCRdb's version contains in-frame clones alone and is incomplete. Among more than 300,000 clones listed, 88% were seen once. Treatment specified: some 19 received Ad26.COV2.S at low or high dose, single or two shots; about 5 received placebo; per-sample allocation not given. Specimens were obtained on day 63 following the first vaccine or placebo injection. The specimen comprised peripheral blood, sampled in a trial of Ad26.COV2.S vaccine versus placebo. The source of these receptors is a person aged 18-60 years who received the Ad26.COV2.S COVID-19 vaccine or a placebo.

This chain uses TRBV7-3 with TRBJ2-1; 9 positions agree with TRBD2. After removal of 6 bases from V and 4 bases from J, the junction contained 10 bases not matched to a gene. This CDR3 region has 16 residues. From germline, CDR1 is SGHTA and CDR2 FQGTGA. The CDR3 region has the DNA TGTGCCAGCAGTTTTACCGGGACTAGCAGTTACAATGAGCAGTTCTTC. Protein sequence: CASSFTGTSSYNEQFF.

The rearrangement joins TRBV2 to TRBJ2-2; the D is unclear. Germline CDR1 reads SNHLY; CDR2 reads FYNNEI. The CDR3 is 13 residues long. The V end was cut by 1 base, the J end by 6 bases, with 6 bases between. CDR3 bases: TGTGCCAGCAGTGAAGTACGGGCCGGGGAGCTGTTTTTT. Translating it yields CASSEVRAGELFF.

The CDR3 region is CASSPGTDRGRLLLGYTF. As DNA, the CDR3 is TGTGCCAGCAGCCCAGGGACCGACAGGGGGCGTCTCCTTCTTGGCTACACCTTC. The rearrangement joins TRBV7-2 to TRBJ1-2, with TRBD1 matching 10 bases. The CDR3 contains 18 residues. J was trimmed by 7 bases and V by 5 bases; bases with no gene match: 19. Germline V lookup: CDR1 SGHTA, CDR2 FQGNSA.

For the CDR3, the DNA is TGTGCCAGCTCAGACGTTGGCAGGGAAGGAGACTATGGCTACACCTTC. It codes for CASSDVGREGDYGYTF. V gene TRBV18 combines with J gene TRBJ1-2; D might be TRBD1 (5 bases). Trimming removed 5 bases from V and 3 bases from J, with 19 bases in between. CDR3 length: 16 amino acids. In germline, CDR1 is KGHSH, CDR2 LQKENI. The full variable domain, completed using reference TRBV18 and TRBJ1-2, is NAGVMQNPRHLVRRRGQEARLRCSPMKGHSHVYWYRQLPEEGLKFMVYLQKENIIDESGMPKERFSAEFPKEGPSILRIQQVVRGDSAAYFCASSDVGREGDYGYTFGSGTRLTVV.

This chain uses TRBV27 with TRBJ2-7; 7 nucleotides line up with TRBD1. The germline gives CDR1 MNHEY, CDR2 SMNVEV (reference sequence). The CDR3 covers 15 residues. V dropped 6 bases and J dropped 1; count of bases not matched to a gene: 9. The CDR3 nucleotides read TGTGCCAGCAGGCAAGGGACAGCAGCGTCCTACGAGCAGTACTTC. Residues: CASRQGTAASYEQYF.

The chain links TRBV6-4 to TRBJ1-1, with unresolved D. The V gene lost 3 bases and the J gene lost 4 bases, with 9 bases spanning the gap. Germline V gene data show CDR1 as MRHNA and CDR2 as SNTAGT. The CDR3 consists of 13 residues. The CDR3 spells CASSEGGGTEAFF. For the CDR3, the DNA is TGTGCCAGCAGTGAAGGTGGAGGCACTGAAGCTTTCTTT.

The chain couples TRBV5-1 to TRBJ2-2; D ambiguous. V was trimmed by 1 base and J by 1 base, leaving 5 bases between them. The CDR3 spans 14 residues. Germline V gene lookup returns CDR1 SGHRS and CDR2 YFSETQ. The CDR3 bases are TGCGCCAGCAGCTTGAGCCTGAACACCGGGGAGCTGTTTTTT. Its protein is CASSLSLNTGELFF. The complete variable domain, with remaining parts taken from reference TRBV5-1 and TRBJ2-2, reads KAGVTQTPRYLIKTRGQQVTLSCSPISGHRSVSWYQQTPGQGLQFLFEYFSETQRNKGNFPGRFSGRQFSNSRSEMNVSTLELGDSALYLCASSLSLNTGELFFGEGSRLTVL.

The J gene is TRBJ2-2, the V gene TRBV5-1; 9 positions match TRBD1. J was trimmed by 6 bases and V by 0 bases; bases with no gene match: 3. Germline lookup yields CDR1 SGHRS and CDR2 YFSETQ. CDR3 length: 15 amino acids. The CDR3 region has the DNA TGCGCCAGCAGCTTGGAGGGGACAGGGCCCGGGGAGCTGTTTTTT. Encoded protein: CASSLEGTGPGELFF.

Regarding this clone: A much larger clonotype is one base distant, so this may be a read error. This sample also contains other DNA sequences that code for the same CDR3. The chain recombines TRBV7-2 with TRBJ1-2; D is perhaps TRBD1 (5 bases). The CDR3 sequence is 13 residues long. V lost 5 bases and J lost 2, with 9 bases in between. Germline CDR1 is SGHTA and CDR2 is FQGNSA. The CDR3, as DNA: TGTGCCAGCAGCCTCCAGGGAAACTATGGCTACACCTTC. This codes for CASSLQGNYGYTF. Based on the CDR3 plus reference TRBV7-2 and TRBJ1-2, the full variable domain is GAGVSQSPSNKVTEKGKDVELRCDPISGHTALYWYRQSLGQGLEFLIYFQGNSAPDKSGLPSDRFSAERTGGSVSTLTIQRTQQEDSAVYLCASSLQGNYGYTFGSGTRLTVV.

The rearrangement links TRBV7-9 to TRBJ2-7, with a possible D match to TRBD1 (6 bases). V dropped 5 bases and J dropped 2 bases, with 13 bases sitting between them. This CDR3 has 14 residues. Germline CDR1 is SEHNR and CDR2 is FQNEAQ (reference sequence). The chain's CDR3 is CASSPRQAPYEQYF. In DNA, the CDR3 is TGTGCCAGCAGCCCTAGACAGGCCCCCTACGAGCAGTACTTC.

J is TRBJ2-2 and V is TRBV7-7; 7 positions match TRBD1. The J segment lost 1 base and the V segment lost 5 bases, leaving 4 bases of the junction unmatched. The length of the CDR3 is 15 residues. CDR1 is SSHAT and CDR2 is FNYEAQ in the germline V gene (reference sequence). The CDR3 nucleotides read TGTGCCAGCAGCCACGGGACAGAGAACACCGGGGAGCTGTTTTTT. As protein: CASSHGTENTGELFF.

The V call is TRBV7-9, the J call TRBJ1-4; D not resolved. This CDR3 is 14 amino acids long. Germline V gene sequence: CDR1 SEHNR, CDR2 FQNEAQ (reference sequence). Trimming shortened V by 3 bases and J by 0 bases, and 5 bases separated the two germline ends. CDR3 nucleotides: TGTGCCAGCAGCTTGAGGACAACTAATGAAAAACTGTTTTTT. It codes for CASSLRTTNEKLFF.

V is TRBV7-2 and J is TRBJ2-2; D gene ambiguous. The CDR3 sequence is 16 residues long. V was trimmed by 6 bases and J by 0 bases, leaving 14 bases between them. The germline CDR1 and CDR2 sequences are SGHTA and FQGNSA. Here the CDR3 reads CASRFRPTANTGELFF. CDR3 nucleotide sequence: TGTGCCAGCAGATTTCGACCAACGGCGAACACCGGGGAGCTGTTTTTT.

V and J are TRBV6-5 and TRBJ1-1, with TRBD1 as a possible D gene (5 bases). The length of the CDR3 is 15 residues. CDR1 MNHEY and CDR2 SVGAGI come from the germline V gene. Deletions cut 6 bases from V and 4 bases from J, with 18 bases between. The CDR3 DNA follows: TGTGCCAGCAGCCGGGGAGGGGCCTGGGGCACTGAAGCTTTCTTT. It translates to CASSRGGAWGTEAFF.

The chain carries TRBV28 and TRBJ1-5; no clear D gene. Germline V gives CDR1 MDHEN, CDR2 SYDVKM. V lost 5 bases to trimming and J lost 0 bases, with 11 bases between them. There are 15 residues in the CDR3. CDR3 DNA sequence: TGTGCCAGCAGTCCGACATTTTATAGCAATCAGCCCCAGCATTTT. Translated, it gives CASSPTFYSNQPQHF.